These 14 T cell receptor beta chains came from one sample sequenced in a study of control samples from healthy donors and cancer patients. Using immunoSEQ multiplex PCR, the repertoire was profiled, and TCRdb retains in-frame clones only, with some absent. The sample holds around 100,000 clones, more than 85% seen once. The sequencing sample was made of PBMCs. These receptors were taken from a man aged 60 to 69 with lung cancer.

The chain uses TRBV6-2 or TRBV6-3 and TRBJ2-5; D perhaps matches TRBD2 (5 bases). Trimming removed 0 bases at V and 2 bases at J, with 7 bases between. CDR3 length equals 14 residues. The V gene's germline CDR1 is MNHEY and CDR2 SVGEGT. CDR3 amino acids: CASSYSGVQETQYF. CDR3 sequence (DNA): TGTGCCAGCAGTTACTCGGGAGTTCAAGAGACCCAGTACTTC.

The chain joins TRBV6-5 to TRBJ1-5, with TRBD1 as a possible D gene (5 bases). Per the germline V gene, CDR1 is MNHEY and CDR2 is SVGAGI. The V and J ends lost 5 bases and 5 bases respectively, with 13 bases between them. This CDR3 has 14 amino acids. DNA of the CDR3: TGTGCCAGCAGTCGGGGGGGTACTTATCAGCCCCAGCATTTT. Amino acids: CASSRGGTYQPQHF.

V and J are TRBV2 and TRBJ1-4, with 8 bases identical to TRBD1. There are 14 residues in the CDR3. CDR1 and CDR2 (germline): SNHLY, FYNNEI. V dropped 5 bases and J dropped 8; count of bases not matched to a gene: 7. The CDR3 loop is CASSNGQGGEKLFF. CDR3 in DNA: TGTGCCAGCAGTAACGGACAGGGTGGCGAAAAACTGTTTTTT.

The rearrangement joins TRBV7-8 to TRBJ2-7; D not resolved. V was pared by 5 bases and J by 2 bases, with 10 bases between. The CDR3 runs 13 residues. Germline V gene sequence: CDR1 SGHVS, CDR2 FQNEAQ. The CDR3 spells CASSPQAPYEQYF. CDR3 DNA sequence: TGTGCCAGCAGCCCCCAGGCCCCCTACGAGCAGTACTTC.

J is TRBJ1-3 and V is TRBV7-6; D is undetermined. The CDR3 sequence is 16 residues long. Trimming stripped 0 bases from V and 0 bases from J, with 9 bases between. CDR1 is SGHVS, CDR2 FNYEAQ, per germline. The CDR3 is CASSLASYNSGNTIYF. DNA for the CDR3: TGTGCCAGCAGCTTAGCCAGCTACAACTCTGGAAACACCATATATTTT.

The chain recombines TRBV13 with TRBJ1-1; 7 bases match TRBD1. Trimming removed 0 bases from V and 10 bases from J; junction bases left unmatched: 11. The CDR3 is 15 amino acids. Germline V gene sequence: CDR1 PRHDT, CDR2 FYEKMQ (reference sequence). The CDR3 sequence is CASSLGGAGGGGAFF. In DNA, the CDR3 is TGTGCCAGCAGCTTAGGTGGGGCAGGGGGTGGTGGAGCTTTCTTT.

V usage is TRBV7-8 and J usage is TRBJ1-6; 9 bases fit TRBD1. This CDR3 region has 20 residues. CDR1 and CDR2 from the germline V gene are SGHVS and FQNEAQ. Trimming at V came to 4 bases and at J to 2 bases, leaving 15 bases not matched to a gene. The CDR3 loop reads CASSSSGGTGPYPYNSPLHF. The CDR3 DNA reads TGTGCCAGCAGCTCCAGCGGGGGGACAGGGCCGTACCCCTATAATTCACCCCTCCACTTT. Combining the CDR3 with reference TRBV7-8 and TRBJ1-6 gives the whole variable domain GAGVSQSPRYKVAKRGQDVALRCDPISGHVSLFWYQQALGQGPEFLTYFQNEAQLDKSGLPSDRFFAERPEGSVSTLKIQRTQQEDSAVYLCASSSSGGTGPYPYNSPLHFGNGTRLTVT.

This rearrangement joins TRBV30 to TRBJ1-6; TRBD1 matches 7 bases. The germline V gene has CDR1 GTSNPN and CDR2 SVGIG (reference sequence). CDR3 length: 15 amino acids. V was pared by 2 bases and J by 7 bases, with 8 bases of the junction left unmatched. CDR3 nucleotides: TGTGCCTGGAGTCCAACGACAGGGAGGAATTCACCCCTCCACTTT. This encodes CAWSPTTGRNSPLHF.

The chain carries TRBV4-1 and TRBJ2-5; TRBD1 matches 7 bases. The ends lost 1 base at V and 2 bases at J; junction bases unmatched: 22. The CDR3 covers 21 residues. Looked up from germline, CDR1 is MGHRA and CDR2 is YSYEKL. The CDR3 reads CASSQGRADRTNSEGQETQYF. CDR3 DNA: TGCGCCAGCAGCCAAGGGCGCGCGGACAGGACGAACTCTGAGGGGCAAGAGACCCAGTACTTC.

The chain's CDR3 is CASSLRQLNEKLFF. In nucleotides, the CDR3 is TGCGCCAGCAGCTTGCGACAGCTCAATGAAAAACTGTTTTTT. The gene calls are TRBV5-1 and TRBJ1-4, with D perhaps TRBD1 (5 bases). This CDR3 contains 14 residues. The ends were cut back, 1 base at V and 5 bases at J, with 9 bases in the middle. Germline-derived CDR1 and CDR2 are SGHRS and YFSETQ.

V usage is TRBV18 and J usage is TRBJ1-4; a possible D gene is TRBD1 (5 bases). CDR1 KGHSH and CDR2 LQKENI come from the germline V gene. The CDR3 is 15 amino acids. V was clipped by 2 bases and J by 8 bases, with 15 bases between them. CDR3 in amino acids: CASSPNTGTREKLFF. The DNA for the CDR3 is TGTGCCAGCTCACCAAATACAGGAACGAGGGAAAAACTGTTTTTT.

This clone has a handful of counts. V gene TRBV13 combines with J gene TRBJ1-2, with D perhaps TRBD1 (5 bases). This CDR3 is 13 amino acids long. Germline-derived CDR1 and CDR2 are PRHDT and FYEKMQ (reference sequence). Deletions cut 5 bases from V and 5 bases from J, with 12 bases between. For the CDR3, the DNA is TGTGCCAGCAGCCTAACGGGGGGGTATGGCTACACCTTC. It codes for CASSLTGGYGYTF.

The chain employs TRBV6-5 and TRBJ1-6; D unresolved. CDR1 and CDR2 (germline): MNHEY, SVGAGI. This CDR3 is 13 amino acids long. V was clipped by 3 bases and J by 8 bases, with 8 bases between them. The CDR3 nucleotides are TGTGCCAGCAGTTATCAGCGGGATTCACCCCTCCACTTT. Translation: CASSYQRDSPLHF.

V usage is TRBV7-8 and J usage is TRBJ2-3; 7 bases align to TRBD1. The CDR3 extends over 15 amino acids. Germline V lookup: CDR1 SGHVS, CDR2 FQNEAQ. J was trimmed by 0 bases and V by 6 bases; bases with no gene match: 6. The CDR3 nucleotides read TGTGCCAGCAGGACCGGGACAGCTAGCACAGATACGCAGTATTTT. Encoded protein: CASRTGTASTDTQYF.